This record covers a single T cell receptor (beta chain). This record belongs to a study of cytomegalovirus exposure and HLA in healthy donors. Looking at the study overall: Earlier, 150 million to 200 million T cells were analyzed, and approximately 110 million unique TCR beta sequences were found among them.

With 60 Vbeta and 13 Jbeta primers, the PCR was carried out. The protocol was immunoSEQ multiplex PCR, while the TCRdb copy is restricted to in-frame clones and leaves out a portion. The sample records 65,000 to 75,000 clones, 74% being singletons. Germline lookup yields CDR1 MNHEY and CDR2 SMNVEV (reference sequence). The junction had 3 bases not matched to a gene; V was cut back by 5 bases and J by 2 bases. This CDR3 has 13 amino acids. The receptor's source is a woman aged 60 to 75 in good health and CMV-seropositive. Sequences were obtained from PBMCs. The gene calls are TRBV27 and TRBJ2-7, with 7 positions matching TRBD2. In nucleotides, the CDR3 is TGTGCCAGCAGTGTAGGGACTACCTACGAGCAGTACTTC. It yields the protein CASSVGTTYEQYF.